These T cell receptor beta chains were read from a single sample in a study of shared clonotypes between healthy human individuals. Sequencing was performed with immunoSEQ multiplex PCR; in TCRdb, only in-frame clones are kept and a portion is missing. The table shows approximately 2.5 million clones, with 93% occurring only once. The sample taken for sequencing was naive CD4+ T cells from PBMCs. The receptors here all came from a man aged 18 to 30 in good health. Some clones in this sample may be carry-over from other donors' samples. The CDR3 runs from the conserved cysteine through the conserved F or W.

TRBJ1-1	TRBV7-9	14	CASSLYSGSTEAFF
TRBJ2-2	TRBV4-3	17	CASSQPGLAGPTGELFF
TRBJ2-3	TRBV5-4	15	CASSVGGSLADTQYF
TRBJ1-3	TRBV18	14	CASSPGQIGNTIYF
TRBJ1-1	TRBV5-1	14	CASSLAWQSTEAFF
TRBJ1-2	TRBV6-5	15	CASSRGQSTNYGYTF
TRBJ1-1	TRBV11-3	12	CASRGVGTEAFF
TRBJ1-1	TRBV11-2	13	CASSLDRGHEAFF
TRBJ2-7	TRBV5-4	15	CASSVPGGRRDEQYF
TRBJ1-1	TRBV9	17	CASSVGGQGVSYTEAFF
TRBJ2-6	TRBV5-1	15	CASSFGGPGANVLTF
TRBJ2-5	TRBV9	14	CASSSTTGGQTQYF
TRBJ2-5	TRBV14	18	CASSPTSRGGGRRETQYF
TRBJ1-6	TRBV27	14	CASRDRAANSPLHF
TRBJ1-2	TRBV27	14	CASSFGDRVYGYTF
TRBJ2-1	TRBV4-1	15	CASSPPGQGANEQFF
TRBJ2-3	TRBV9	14	CASSPGRGSYTQYF
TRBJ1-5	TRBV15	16	CATSREYGRGHQPQHF
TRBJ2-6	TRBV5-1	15	CASSPNGPGANVLTF
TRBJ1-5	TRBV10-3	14	CAISEGTSNQPQHF
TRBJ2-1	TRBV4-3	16	CASSQGAVGRDNEQFF
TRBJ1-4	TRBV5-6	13	CASSLGVNEKLFF
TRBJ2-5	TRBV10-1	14	CASSVTGAMETQYF
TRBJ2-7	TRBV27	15	CASSLWGTGAYEQYF
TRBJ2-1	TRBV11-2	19	CASSLDYSHREASTNEQFF
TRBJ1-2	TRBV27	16	CASSYTPTGTGGGYTF
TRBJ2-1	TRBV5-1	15	CASSWTDSSYNEQFF
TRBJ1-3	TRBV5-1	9	CASSGPIYF
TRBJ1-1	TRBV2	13	CASSVERISDAFF